Presented here are 17 T cell receptor beta chains from one specimen sequenced in a study of blood T cell repertoires in COVID-19. This table comes from immunoSEQ multiplex PCR, and its TCRdb copy is limited to in-frame clones, with some not included. The table shows 180,000 or so clones, with roughly 89% occurring only once. The material sequenced was peripheral blood. The receptors were sampled from a man in his forties with acute or convalescent COVID-19.

The CDR3 region is CASSIGRGQGNTDTQYF. In DNA, the CDR3 is TGTGCCAGCAGCATAGGAAGGGGACAGGGCAACACAGATACGCAGTATTTT. The chain combines TRBV11-3 with TRBJ2-3; TRBD1 aligns across 9 bases. CDR3 size: 17 residues. The junction had 11 bases not matched to a gene; V was cut back by 5 bases and J by 2 bases. Germline assignment: CDR1 SGHNT and CDR2 YENEEA.

The rearrangement links TRBV29-1 to TRBJ2-2; a possible D gene is TRBD2 (5 bases). The CDR3 sequence is 14 residues long. Trimming removed 1 base from V and 5 bases from J, with 11 bases in between. The V gene's germline CDR1 is SQVTM and CDR2 ANQGSEA. The CDR3 DNA is TGCAGCGTTGAAGCGGGGTGGAAGACCGGGGAGCTGTTTTTT. Translating it yields CSVEAGWKTGELFF.

CDR3 sequence reads: CASSPDGQGSLEQYF. The CDR3 nucleotides read TGTGCCAGCAGCCCCGATGGGCAGGGAAGCCTCGAGCAGTACTTC. The chain has TRBV9 and TRBJ2-7, with D perhaps TRBD1 (5 bases). This CDR3 is 15 amino acids long. V dropped 4 bases and J dropped 6 bases, with 20 bases sitting between them. Germline lookup yields CDR1 SGDLS and CDR2 YYNGEE.

The rearrangement uses TRBV6-5 and TRBJ2-7; D is uncertain. CDR1 is MNHEY and CDR2 is SVGAGI in the germline V gene. The CDR3 covers 15 residues. Trimming shortened V by 6 bases and J by 6 bases, and 21 bases separated the two germline ends. CDR3 sequence (DNA): TGTGCCAGCAGCTCCGTTTGGTTCTCAGGTCGCGAGCAGTACTTC. Amino acids: CASSSVWFSGREQYF.

This sequence joins TRBV19 and TRBJ1-5; D is unresolved. Germline V gene data show CDR1 as LNHDA and CDR2 as SQIVND (reference sequence). The CDR3 extends over 12 amino acids. Trimming removed 6 bases at V and 7 bases at J, with 10 bases between. CDR3 sequence reads: CASRGRLQPQHF. In DNA form, the CDR3 reads TGTGCCAGTAGGGGTAGACTCCAGCCCCAGCATTTT. The variable domain in full, with the rest retrieved from reference TRBV19 and TRBJ1-5, is DGGITQSPKYLFRKEGQNVTLSCEQNLNHDAMYWYRQDPGQGLRLIYYSQIVNDFQKGDIAEGYSVSREKKESFPLTVTSAQKNPTAFYLCASRGRLQPQHFGDGTRLSIL.

Of note for this clone: The same CDR3 also results from other DNA sequences found in this sample. This chain joins TRBV5-1 and TRBJ2-5, with 11 nucleotides matching TRBD2. This CDR3 is 15 amino acids long. The V gene's germline CDR1 is SGHRS and CDR2 YFSETQ. V was clipped by 1 base and J by 1 base; unmatched bases: 0. CDR3 coding DNA: TGCGCCAGCAGCTTGACTAGCGGGGGCCAAGAGACCCAGTACTTC. This sequence encodes CASSLTSGGQETQYF.

The chain employs TRBV28 and TRBJ1-1, with D uncertain. The V and J ends lost 2 bases and 6 bases respectively, with 13 bases between them. The CDR3 runs to 14 residues. The V gene's germline CDR1 is MDHEN and CDR2 SYDVKM. CDR3 in DNA: TGTGCCAGCAGTTTACCAGGCCCTCTTTCTGAAGCTTTCTTT. It encodes CASSLPGPLSEAFF.

The gene calls are TRBV19 and TRBJ2-1, with 7 bases that match TRBD2. From germline, CDR1 is LNHDA and CDR2 SQIVND (reference sequence). V was clipped by 0 bases and J by 7 bases; unmatched bases: 24. The CDR3 is 21 amino acids. The DNA of the CDR3 is TGTGCCAGTAGTATAGAGGAACCCGGGACTACCTATTCCGGGGTACGGAATGAGCAGTTCTTC. Amino acid sequence: CASSIEEPGTTYSGVRNEQFF.

The CDR3 spells CASHRVLTGELFF. Here the CDR3 DNA reads TGTGCCAGCCATCGGGTCCTCACCGGGGAGCTGTTTTTT. The chain joins TRBV19 to TRBJ2-2; no definite D call. The CDR3 consists of 13 residues. Trimming took off 9 bases at V and 4 bases at J, with 12 bases between the two ends. Germline lookup yields CDR1 LNHDA and CDR2 SQIVND (reference sequence). Full variable domain (missing parts from reference TRBV19 and TRBJ2-2): DGGITQSPKYLFRKEGQNVTLSCEQNLNHDAMYWYRQDPGQGLRLIYYSQIVNDFQKGDIAEGYSVSREKKESFPLTVTSAQKNPTAFYLCASHRVLTGELFFGEGSRLTVL.

V and J are TRBV14 and TRBJ2-1, with 13 bases matching TRBD2. The CDR3 is 15 residues long. The V gene's germline CDR1 is SGHDN and CDR2 FVKESK. J lost 6 bases, V lost 3 bases, and 2 bases had no gene match. CDR3 loop: CASSHRLAGGNEQFF. CDR3 nucleotides: TGTGCCAGCAGCCATAGACTAGCGGGGGGCAATGAGCAGTTCTTC.

The chain couples TRBV19 to TRBJ1-1; 9 positions match TRBD1. The CDR3 extends over 17 amino acids. J lost 0 bases, V lost 4 bases, and 9 bases had no gene match. Germline V CDR1 and CDR2: LNHDA, SQIVND (reference sequence). The CDR3 reads CASSSSGTGLMNTEAFF. The CDR3 bases are TGTGCCAGTAGTAGCTCCGGGACAGGGCTTATGAACACTGAAGCTTTCTTT.

This chain links TRBV3-1 (or the pseudogene TRBV3-2) with TRBJ1-2, with 7 bases fitting TRBD1. V lost 4 bases and J lost 5; bases outside the gene matches: 13. The CDR3 totals 16 residues. In germline, CDR1 is LGHDT, CDR2 YNNKEL (reference sequence). The CDR3 region has the DNA TGTGCCAGCAGCCCGCTCCGGACAGGATCTCTGTATGGCTACACCTTC. This gives the protein CASSPLRTGSLYGYTF.

The V call is TRBV28, the J call TRBJ1-5; D gene unclear. Germline values: CDR1 MDHEN, CDR2 SYDVKM. This CDR3 has 14 residues. Trimming pared 2 bases from V and 2 bases from J, leaving 7 bases between. The CDR3 spells CASSLVGGNQPQHF. CDR3 DNA sequence: TGTGCCAGCAGTTTAGTCGGGGGCAATCAGCCCCAGCATTTT.

The V gene is TRBV5-4, the J gene TRBJ2-6; 10 bases align to TRBD2. Germline values: CDR1 SGHNT, CDR2 YYREEE (reference sequence). The V gene end was trimmed by 4 bases and the J gene end by 4 bases; junction bases not matched to a gene: 8. This CDR3 comprises 17 residues. The CDR3 reads CASSPRLAGSGANVLTF. CDR3 DNA: TGTGCCAGCAGCCCTCGACTAGCGGGTTCCGGGGCCAACGTCCTGACTTTC.

This chain joins TRBV6-5 and TRBJ2-7; 10 nucleotides match TRBD1. This CDR3 contains 14 residues. The V gene's germline CDR1 is MNHEY and CDR2 SVGAGI. J lost 5 bases, V lost 6 bases, and 7 bases had no gene match. The CDR3 nucleotides read TGTGCCAGCAGCACTCACGGACAGGGGGACGAGCAGTACTTC. This encodes CASSTHGQGDEQYF.

The genes are TRBV27 and TRBJ1-5, with a possible D match to TRBD1 (6 bases). Germline assignment: CDR1 MNHEY and CDR2 SMNVEV (reference sequence). The CDR3 contains 14 residues. V was clipped by 7 bases and J by 1 base, with 11 bases between them. DNA of the CDR3: TGTGCCAGCAAGGCAGGGGCAAGCAATCAGCCCCAGCATTTT. It yields the protein CASKAGASNQPQHF.

The chain has TRBV28 and TRBJ2-7; 8 positions agree with TRBD1. Germline lookup yields CDR1 MDHEN and CDR2 SYDVKM. The CDR3 runs 14 residues. Trimming removed 2 bases from V and 3 bases from J; junction bases left unmatched: 3. CDR3 residues: CASSLKDRVYEQYF. The CDR3 DNA reads as TGTGCCAGCAGTTTAAAGGACAGGGTCTACGAGCAGTACTTC.